Sequencing of this TCR beta chain was carried out in a study of blood T cell repertoires in COVID-19. There are 13 residues in the CDR3. Germline loops: CDR1 LGHDT, CDR2 YNNKEL (reference sequence). The data were produced by immunoSEQ multiplex PCR, yet TCRdb's version contains in-frame clones alone and is incomplete. The sample has 140,000 or so clones; roughly 80% are singletons. This chain connects TRBV3-1 (or the pseudogene TRBV3-2) to TRBJ2-3, with D perhaps matching TRBD2 (6 bases). The origin of this receptor is a man in his fifties who had recovered from COVID-19. Material: PBMCs or T cells enriched from blood (not recorded which). The CDR3 sequence: CAWGLPLADTQYF. CDR3 DNA: TGTGCATGGGGACTCCCCTTGGCAGATACGCAGTATTTT.